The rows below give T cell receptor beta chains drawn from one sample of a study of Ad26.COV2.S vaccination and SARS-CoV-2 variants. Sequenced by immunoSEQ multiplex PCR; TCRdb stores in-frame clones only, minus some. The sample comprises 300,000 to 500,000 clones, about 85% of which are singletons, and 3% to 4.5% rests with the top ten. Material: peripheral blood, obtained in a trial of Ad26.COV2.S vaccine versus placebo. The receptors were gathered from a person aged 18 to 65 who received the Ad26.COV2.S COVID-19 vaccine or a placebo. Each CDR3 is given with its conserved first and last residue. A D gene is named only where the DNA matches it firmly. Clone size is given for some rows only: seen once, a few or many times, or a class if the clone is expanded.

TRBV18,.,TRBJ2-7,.,CASSPPIGGYEQYF,TGTGCCAGCTCACCACCGATTGGGGGTTACGAGCAGTACTTC
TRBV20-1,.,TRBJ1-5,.,CSASEQPQHF,TGCAGTGCTAGTGAGCAGCCCCAGCATTTT
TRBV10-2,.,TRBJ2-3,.,CASSDPGDVSTQYF,TGCGCCAGCAGTGACCCCGGAGATGTGAGTACGCAGTATTTT
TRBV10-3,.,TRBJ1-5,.,CAISTAYNQPQHF,TGTGCCATCAGTACAGCGTACAATCAGCCCCAGCATTTT
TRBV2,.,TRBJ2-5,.,CASSVGLETQYF,TGTGCCAGCAGTGTGGGGTTAGAGACCCAGTACTTC
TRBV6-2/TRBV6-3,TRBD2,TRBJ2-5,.,CASSRPLAGRQETQYF,TGTGCCAGCAGCCGGCCCCTAGCGGGGAGACAAGAGACCCAGTACTTC
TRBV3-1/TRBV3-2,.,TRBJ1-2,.,CASSGPVAVWGYGYTF,TGTGCCAGCAGTGGTCCTGTAGCTGTTTGGGGCTATGGCTACACCTTC
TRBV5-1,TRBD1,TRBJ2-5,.,CASSGRDRVPQETQYF,TGCGCCAGCAGCGGTAGGGACAGGGTCCCCCAAGAGACCCAGTACTTC
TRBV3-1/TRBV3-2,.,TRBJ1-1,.,CASSRYKAGTEAFF,TGTGCCAGCAGCCGCTATAAGGCAGGGACTGAAGCTTTCTTT
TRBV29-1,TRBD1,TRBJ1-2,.,CSVVLGDRVYGYTF,TGCAGCGTTGTTCTCGGGGACAGGGTCTATGGCTACACCTTC
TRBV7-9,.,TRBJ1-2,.,CASSPGPKANGYTF,TGTGCCAGCAGCCCGGGACCCAAAGCAAATGGCTACACCTTC
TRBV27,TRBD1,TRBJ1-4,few,CASSPSGTGREKLFF,TGTGCCAGCAGCCCTTCCGGGACAGGGAGGGAAAAACTGTTTTTT
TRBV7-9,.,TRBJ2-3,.,CASSYTSRVTQYF,TGTGCCAGCAGCTACACGTCCCGGGTGACGCAGTATTTT
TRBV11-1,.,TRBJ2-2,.,CASSFTERGTGELFF,TGTGCCAGCAGCTTCACCGAACGCGGGACCGGGGAGCTGTTTTTT
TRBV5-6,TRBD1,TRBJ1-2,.,CASSLVSRGNYGYTF,TGTGCCAGCAGCTTGGTATCCAGGGGGAACTATGGCTACACCTTC
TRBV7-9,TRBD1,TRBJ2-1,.,CASSKRQGWDNEQFF,TGTGCCAGCAGTAAACGACAGGGCTGGGACAATGAGCAGTTCTTC
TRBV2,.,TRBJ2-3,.,CASSEVPPWGAGTDTQYF,TGTGCCAGCAGTGAAGTACCACCTTGGGGGGCGGGCACAGATACGCAGTATTTT
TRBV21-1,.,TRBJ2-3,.,CASSSRVDTQYF,TGTGCCAGCAGCAGTAGGGTAGATACGCAGTATTTT
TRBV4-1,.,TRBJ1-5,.,CASSQAVMQPQHF,TGCGCCAGCAGCCAAGCGGTAATGCAGCCCCAGCATTTT
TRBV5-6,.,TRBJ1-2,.,CASSLRRVTTITNGYTF,TGTGCCAGCAGCTTAAGAAGGGTGACGACAATAACTAATGGCTACACCTTC
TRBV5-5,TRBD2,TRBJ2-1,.,CASSWGGLARTNEQFF,TGTGCCAGCAGCTGGGGGGGACTAGCTCGGACAAATGAGCAGTTCTTC
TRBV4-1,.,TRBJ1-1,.,CASSQGPLNTEAFF,TGCGCCAGCAGCCAAGGGCCTTTGAACACTGAAGCTTTCTTT
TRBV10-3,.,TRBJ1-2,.,CAISPEHSGYTF,TGTGCCATCAGTCCTGAACACTCTGGCTACACCTTC
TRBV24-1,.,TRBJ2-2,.,CATSDSRSGTGELFF,TGTGCCACCAGTGATTCCAGGTCAGGCACCGGGGAGCTGTTTTTT
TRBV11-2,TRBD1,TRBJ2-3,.,CASSLDLTDRQGGTDTQYF,TGTGCCAGCAGCTTAGACCTAACAGACCGACAGGGGGGCACAGATACGCAGTATTTT
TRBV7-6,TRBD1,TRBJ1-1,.,CASSEGQGRVDFF,TGTGCCAGCAGCGAGGGACAGGGTCGAGTCGATTTCTTT
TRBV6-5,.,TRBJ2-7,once,CASRLTRRSEQYF,TGTGCCAGCAGACTAACGCGCCGGTCCGAGCAGTACTTC
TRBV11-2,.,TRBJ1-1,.,CASSFPGTAHFGFAF,TGTGCCAGCAGCTTCCCCGGGACTGCGCACTTTGGGTTCGCGTTT
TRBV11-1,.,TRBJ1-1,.,CASRHPNGNTEAFF,TGTGCCAGCAGGCACCCCAACGGGAACACTGAAGCTTTCTTT
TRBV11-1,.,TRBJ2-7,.,CASSLQDPYEQYF,TGTGCCAGCAGCTTACAGGACCCCTACGAGCAGTACTTC
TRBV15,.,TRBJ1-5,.,CATSHKGSNQPQHF,TGTGCCACCAGCCACAAAGGAAGCAATCAGCCCCAGCATTTT
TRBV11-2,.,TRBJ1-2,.,CASSPTGNYGYTF,TGTGCCAGCAGCCCGACAGGCAACTATGGCTACACCTTC
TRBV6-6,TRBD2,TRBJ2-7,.,CASSARLAGGRQYF,TGTGCCAGCAGTGCAAGACTAGCGGGGGGGCGGCAGTACTTC
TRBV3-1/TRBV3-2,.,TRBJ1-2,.,CASSQEGLGRLGYTF,TGTGCCAGCAGCCAAGAAGGCTTAGGGAGGCTTGGCTACACCTTC
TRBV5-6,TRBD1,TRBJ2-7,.,CASSLPGQVHEQYF,TGTGCCAGCAGCTTGCCGGGACAGGTCCACGAGCAGTACTTC
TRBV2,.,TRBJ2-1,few,CASTRYLNNEQFF,TGTGCCAGCACGAGATACCTCAACAATGAGCAGTTCTTC